The 9 T cell receptor beta chains presented below share a single source sample, sequenced in a study of blood T cells in healthy people across ages. A second PCR, run for about 7 to 11 cycles, used a sample-barcoded 5' primer plus a J-beta primer mix. TCRdb redid the calling of the 5' RACE reads with MiXCR, one entry per CDR3 protein. Of about 800,000 distinct CDR3 sequences in the sample, more than 35% were seen once. The source material was blood. These TCRs come from an elderly man in good health.

To note about this clonotype: Given a much more abundant clone one base away, this may be a read error. The chain joins TRBV11-2 to TRBJ2-1, with TRBD2 as a possible D gene (5 bases). CDR1 is SGHAT and CDR2 is FQNNGV in the germline V gene. This CDR3 region has 14 residues. V was pared by 5 bases and J by 3 bases, with 11 bases between. The CDR3 DNA sequence: TGTGCCAGCAGCGTCCCCGGGAACTACAATGAGCAGTTCTTC. This translates into CASSVPGNYNEQFF.

The rearrangement joins TRBV4-2 to TRBJ2-3, with 8 bases identical to TRBD2. The CDR3 is 15 amino acids. V trimming: 1 base; J trimming: 2 bases; junction bases outside the gene matches: 2. From germline, CDR1 is LGHNA and CDR2 YNFKEQ. CDR3 DNA: TGTGCCAGCAGCCAAGTGCGGGGGGACACAGATACGCAGTATTTT. It yields the protein CASSQVRGDTDTQYF.

The J gene is TRBJ2-3, the V gene TRBV7-8; the match to TRBD2 covers 9 bases. V was clipped by 3 bases and J by 0 bases; unmatched bases: 10. This CDR3 comprises 18 residues. In germline, CDR1 is SGHVS, CDR2 FQNEAQ. The CDR3 region is CASSFPKTSGPSTDTQYF. In DNA, the CDR3 is TGTGCCAGCAGCTTCCCTAAAACTAGCGGGCCTAGCACAGATACGCAGTATTTT.

This sequence joins TRBV7-9 and TRBJ2-5; D is ambiguous. Trimming removed 11 bases at V and 11 bases at J, with 27 bases between. CDR1 is SEHNR and CDR2 is FQNEAQ in the germline V gene (reference sequence). The CDR3 contains 14 residues. The CDR3 protein is CADRRKDEWHEQYF. DNA of the CDR3: TGTGCCGACCGACGTAAGGATGAGTGGCATGAGCAGTACTTC.

The chain joins TRBV24-1 to TRBJ2-7; a possible D gene is TRBD2 (5 bases). The J call may be in error: the DNA end matches TRBJ2-5 better. There are 15 residues in the CDR3. CDR1 and CDR2 (germline): KGHDR, SFDVKD. The CDR3 here is CATSDLHGWEETQYF. The CDR3 DNA sequence: TGTGCCACCAGTGATTTACACGGGTGGGAGGAGACCCAGTACTTC.

This chain uses TRBV5-6 with TRBJ2-1; 10 positions match TRBD2. The closer fit of TRBJ2-7 to the DNA end suggests the J call may be wrong. The CDR3 has 16 residues. Germline V gene lookup returns CDR1 SGHDT and CDR2 YYEEEE. CDR3 sequence: CASSLGAGGAYNEQYF. CDR3 DNA: TGTGCCAGCAGCTTGGGAGCGGGAGGGGCCTACAATGAGCAGTACTTC.

This clonotype was seen only a few times. The chain couples TRBV20-1 to TRBJ2-3, with 8 bases that match TRBD2. Germline-derived CDR1 and CDR2 are DFQATT and SNEGSKA (reference sequence). V dropped 1 base and J dropped 0; count of bases not matched to a gene: 12. This CDR3 contains 18 residues. CDR3 DNA: TGCAGTGCTAGAGCAAGACTAGCGTTAGCAGGAAGCACAGATACGCAGTATTTT. Its translation: CSARARLALAGSTDTQYF.

This clonotype was detected a few times. V and J are TRBV9 and TRBJ2-7, with D tentatively TRBD1 (6 bases). V was clipped by 2 bases and J by 6 bases, with 15 bases between them. Germline lookup yields CDR1 SGDLS and CDR2 YYNGEE. This CDR3 is 14 amino acids long. The CDR3 bases are TGTGCCAGCAGCGTGGCGGACCAGGGGAGCGAGCAGTACTTC. Translating gives CASSVADQGSEQYF. Complete variable domain (other parts from reference TRBV9 and TRBJ2-7): DSGVTQTPKHLITATGQRVTLRCSPRSGDLSVYWYQQSLDQGLQFLIQYYNGEERAKGNILERFSAQQFPDLHSELNLSSLELGDSALYFCASSVADQGSEQYFGPGTRLTVT.

This clonotype was seen more than once but under ten times. This rearrangement joins TRBV20-1 to TRBJ2-3, with 8 positions matching TRBD1. The CDR3 totals 16 residues. J gave up 6 bases and V 5 bases, and 16 bases lay outside the gene matches. The germline V gene has CDR1 DFQATT and CDR2 SNEGSKA (reference sequence). CDR3 protein: CSAGGTGTQVGDTQYF. DNA for the CDR3: TGCAGTGCTGGCGGGACAGGCACTCAAGTAGGGGATACGCAGTATTTT.